The 32 T cell receptor beta chains in this list originate from one sample, sequenced in a study of CD8+CD57+ T cells in acquired aplastic anemia. Patients chosen for sequencing had shown CD8+CD57+ cell expansion by flow cytometry. Investigators profiled TCR beta VDJ and CDR3 from genomic DNA template. TCRdb passed the reads through MiXCR, listing each CDR3 protein once. The sample holds about 180,000 distinct CDR3 sequences, less than 60% seen once. Sequences were obtained from sorted CD4+, CD8+, or CD8+CD57+ T cells (not recorded which) from PBMCs. All receptors come from a human donor with aplastic anemia.

V and J are TRBV24-1 and TRBJ2-5; D gene uncertain. This CDR3 spans 12 amino acids. Trimming pared 7 bases from V and 3 bases from J, leaving 8 bases between. CDR1 and CDR2 from the germline V gene are KGHDR and SFDVKD. The CDR3 here is CATSATKETQYF. The CDR3 nucleotides are TGTGCCACCAGCGCCACTAAAGAGACCCAGTACTTC.

The chain combines TRBV20-1 with TRBJ2-7; no clear D. The CDR3 spans 15 residues. Germline V gives CDR1 DFQATT, CDR2 SNEGSKA (reference sequence). V was shortened by 0 bases and J by 0 bases, with 12 bases between the two germline ends. The CDR3 nucleotides read TGCAGTGCTAGAGAAAGGCGGACGAGCTCCTACGAGCAGTACTTC. Translation gives CSARERRTSSYEQYF.

The genes are TRBV13 and TRBJ1-1, with TRBD1 matching 7 bases. Trimming cost V 4 bases and J 4 bases; bases outside gene matches: 21. CDR1 is PRHDT, CDR2 FYEKMQ, per germline (reference sequence). This CDR3 has 19 amino acids. CDR3 loop: CASSSRRDRVGGGFTEAFF. The CDR3 region has the DNA TGTGCCAGCAGCTCGAGACGAGACAGGGTCGGGGGCGGCTTCACTGAAGCTTTCTTT.

This clonotype was found many times. The rearrangement joins TRBV20-1 to TRBJ2-3; a weak D match, TRBD1 (6 bases). Looked up from germline, CDR1 is DFQATT and CDR2 is SNEGSKA (reference sequence). This CDR3 has 18 residues. V was clipped by 1 base and J by 2 bases, with 22 bases between them. CDR3 amino acids: CSARGFSIDRRNTDTQYF. The DNA of the CDR3 is TGCAGTGCTAGAGGCTTCTCAATCGACAGGCGTAACACAGATACGCAGTATTTT.

V gene TRBV15 combines with J gene TRBJ2-3; 8 bases line up with TRBD2. The CDR3 is 14 residues long. Trimming removed 8 bases from V and 8 bases from J; junction bases left unmatched: 12. Germline V gene sequence: CDR1 LNHNV, CDR2 YYDKDF (reference sequence). CDR3 sequence reads: CATSRRGARGTQYF. In nucleotides, the CDR3 is TGTGCCACCTCACGGCGGGGGGCCCGGGGTACGCAGTATTTT. Full variable domain (missing parts from reference TRBV15 and TRBJ2-3): DAMVIQNPRYQVTQFGKPVTLSCSQTLNHNVMYWYQQKSSQAPKLLFHYYDKDFNNEADTPDNFQSRRPNTSFCFLDIRSPGLGDTAMYLCATSRRGARGTQYFGPGTRLTVL.

This clonotype was counted at least ten times. The genes are TRBV5-4 and TRBJ2-3, with TRBD2 as a possible D gene (6 bases). The V gene's germline CDR1 is SGHNT and CDR2 YYREEE (reference sequence). Trimming pared 5 bases from V and 0 bases from J, leaving 10 bases between. CDR3 size: 14 residues. For the CDR3, the DNA is TGTGCCAGCAGGGAGCGGGCTAGCACAGATACGCAGTATTTT. It translates to CASRERASTDTQYF.

CDR3 coding DNA: TGTGCCAGCAGTGCAGCGGTCCTAGCTAAAAACATTCAGTACTTC. It specifies CASSAAVLAKNIQYF. The V gene is TRBV6-1, the J gene TRBJ2-4; a weak D match, TRBD2 (5 bases). The CDR3 has 15 amino acids. Per germline, CDR1 MNHNS and CDR2 SASEGT. Trimming shortened V by 4 bases and J by 4 bases, and 14 bases separated the two germline ends.

The chain is built from TRBV7-3 and TRBJ1-3; D is perhaps TRBD1 (6 bases). The CDR3 contains 15 residues. CDR1 and CDR2 (germline): SGHTA, FQGTGA. V was cut by 8 bases and J by 4 bases, with 18 bases left in between. CDR3 nucleotides: TGTGCCAGCGGGGGGCCCGGCGTGAGCGGAAACACCATATATTTT. Amino acid sequence: CASGGPGVSGNTIYF.

This clonotype occurred many times. The J gene is TRBJ1-1, the V gene TRBV12-3 or TRBV12-4; perhaps TRBD1 as D (6 bases). V was cut by 3 bases and J by 6 bases, with 17 bases left in between. The CDR3 is 15 amino acids. The CDR3, as DNA: TGTGCCAGCAGTTTCGTTCCAGGGGAAGCGCCTGAAGCTTTCTTT. Translation gives CASSFVPGEAPEAFF.

This clonotype was counted at least ten times. An end of the junction does not agree with germline; a read error may underlie this. The rearrangement links TRBV5-1 to TRBJ2-1, with D possibly matching TRBD1 (6 bases). Germline V lookup: CDR1 SGHRS, CDR2 YFSETQ. CDR3 size: 13 residues. The CDR3 coding sequence is TGCGCCAGCAGCTCCTTTGACAGGTCCCCTCGAGCCTTC. Translation: CASSSFDRSPRAF. Using reference TRBV5-1 and TRBJ2-1 for the parts outside the CDR3, the full variable domain is KAGVTQTPRYLIKTRGQQVTLSCSPISGHRSVSWYQQTPGQGLQFLFEYFSETQRNKGNFPGRFSGRQFSNSRSEMNVSTLELGDSALYLCASSSFDRSPRAFGPGTRLTVL.

This clonotype was counted at least ten times. The gene calls are TRBV6-1 and TRBJ1-2; the D is unclear. Germline-derived CDR1 and CDR2 are MNHNS and SASEGT. V dropped 6 bases and J dropped 8 bases, with 19 bases sitting between them. This CDR3 has 14 residues. The CDR3 spells CASSAGRAERGYTF. The CDR3, as DNA: TGTGCCAGCAGCGCTGGACGGGCGGAGCGGGGCTACACCTTC.

This clonotype was observed once. As DNA, the CDR3 is TGTGCCAGCAGCTGGGACAGGGGTGAAAAACTGTTTTTT. Protein: CASSWDRGEKLFF. This chain joins TRBV7-6 and TRBJ1-4, with TRBD1 matching over 10 bases. Losses at the gene ends were 4 bases for V and 7 bases for J; bases not matched to a gene: 0. Germline-derived CDR1 and CDR2 are SGHVS and FNYEAQ. This CDR3 region has 13 residues. Filled out from reference TRBV7-6 and TRBJ1-4, the complete variable domain reads GAGVSQSPRYKVTKRGQDVALRCDPISGHVSLYWYRQALGQGPEFLTYFNYEAQQDKSGLPNDRFSAERPEGSISTLTIQRTEQRDSAMYRCASSWDRGEKLFFGSGTQLSVL.

This clonotype was detected ten times or more. J is TRBJ1-5 and V is TRBV6-1; a weak D match, TRBD1 (5 bases). Germline V gene sequence: CDR1 MNHNS, CDR2 SASEGT. Trimming left V 3 bases short and J 5 bases short, with 8 bases between. This CDR3 spans 13 amino acids. The CDR3: CASSDRQYQPQHF. DNA of the CDR3: TGTGCCAGCAGTGATCGACAGTATCAGCCCCAGCATTTT.

About this clonotype: The junction differs from germline at one of its ends, possibly a read error. The chain combines TRBV4-2 with TRBJ1-5; D is unresolved. The germline gives CDR1 LGHNA, CDR2 YNFKEQ. The length of the CDR3 is 15 residues. The CDR3 loop is CASSGPAGSNQPQHF. CDR3 nucleotide sequence: TGTGCCAGCAGCGGGCCCGCTGGTAGCAATCAGCCCCAGCACTTT.

This clonotype was found once. The junction differs from germline at one of its ends, possibly a read error. The chain joins TRBV24-1 to TRBJ2-2; maybe TRBD2 (6 bases). The CDR3 length is 16 residues. Germline V lookup: CDR1 KGHDR, CDR2 SFDVKD. The CDR3 sequence: CATSDLNFGGTGEVFF. Written as DNA, the CDR3 is TGTGCCACCAGTGACTTGAATTTTGGGGGTACCGGGGAGGTGTTTTTT.

This clonotype has more than one count but fewer than ten. V is TRBV2 and J is TRBJ1-5; the D is unclear. The V end lost 4 bases, the J end lost 4 bases, and 5 bases lay between the germline ends. CDR1 SNHLY and CDR2 FYNNEI come from the germline V gene. The CDR3 sequence is 12 residues long. CDR3 bases: TGTGCCAGCAGTGGACCAAATCAGCCCCAGCATTTT. It is translated as CASSGPNQPQHF.

This chain joins TRBV19 and TRBJ1-1; D is ambiguous. The CDR3 sequence is 12 residues long. With 6 bases removed from V and 5 bases from J, the gap between germline ends came to 10 bases. Germline CDR1 is LNHDA and CDR2 is SQIVND (reference sequence). CDR3 residues: CASRSEGTEAFF. CDR3 bases: TGTGCCAGTAGATCGGAGGGAACTGAAGCTTTCTTT.

The J gene is TRBJ2-1, the V gene TRBV29-1; TRBD2 aligns across 8 bases. This CDR3 contains 15 residues. With 4 bases clipped from V and 6 bases from J, the junction kept 11 bases outside the gene matches. Germline V lookup: CDR1 SQVTM, CDR2 ANQGSEA. The CDR3 sequence: CSVGQGSGGANEQFF. The CDR3 nucleotides are TGCAGCGTTGGGCAGGGGAGCGGGGGTGCCAATGAGCAGTTCTTC.

This clonotype was picked up many times. The chain combines TRBV2 with TRBJ2-1; the D is unclear. Trimming left V 7 bases short and J 1 base short, with 11 bases between. The CDR3 runs to 14 residues. Germline-derived CDR1 and CDR2 are SNHLY and FYNNEI. In DNA form, the CDR3 reads TGTGCCAGCACGGCGGATGGGTCCTACAATGAGCAGTTCTTC. Encoded protein: CASTADGSYNEQFF.

V is TRBV7-2 and J is TRBJ2-7; perhaps TRBD2 as D (6 bases). Germline loops: CDR1 SGHTA, CDR2 FQGNSA. Trimming shortened V by 5 bases and J by 4 bases, and 12 bases separated the two germline ends. The CDR3 is made up of 13 amino acids. The CDR3 coding sequence is TGTGCCAGCAGCAACGGAGGGCCTTACGAGCAGTACTTC. Translated: CASSNGGPYEQYF.

This clonotype was observed at least ten times. This chain links TRBV3-1 with TRBJ1-2, with D unresolved. The germline gives CDR1 LGHDT, CDR2 YNNKEL (reference sequence). This CDR3 is 14 amino acids long. Trimming cost V 2 bases and J 1 base, with 8 bases left between them. The CDR3 loop is CASSQSVVNYGYTF. The CDR3 nucleotides read TGTGCCAGCAGCCAATCGGTGGTTAACTATGGCTACACCTTC.

This clonotype was seen at least ten times. V and J are TRBV7-2 and TRBJ1-1; TRBD1 matches 7 bases. The germline CDR1 and CDR2 sequences are SGHTA and FQGNSA. CDR3 length: 15 residues. The ends lost 3 bases at V and 3 bases at J; junction bases unmatched: 7. For the CDR3, the DNA is TGTGCCAGCAGCTTTATACAGGGGAAGGACACTGAAGCTTTCTTT. It yields the protein CASSFIQGKDTEAFF.

This clonotype came up a few times. The chain employs TRBV27 and TRBJ2-7, with D possibly being TRBD2 (5 bases). The CDR3 consists of 13 residues. Germline CDR1 MNHEY, CDR2 SMNVEV (reference sequence). V was shortened by 4 bases and J by 7 bases, with 14 bases between the two germline ends. CDR3: CASSSTTSREQYF. CDR3 bases: TGTGCCAGCAGTTCGACTACCTCTAGGGAGCAGTACTTC.

The chain joins TRBV7-9 to TRBJ2-1; D remains ambiguous. The germline gives CDR1 SEHNR, CDR2 FQNEAQ (reference sequence). V was cut by 7 bases and J by 2 bases, with 6 bases left in between. CDR3 size: 12 residues. This CDR3 is CASTPPYNEQFF. The CDR3, as DNA: TGTGCCAGCACCCCTCCCTACAATGAGCAGTTCTTC. Complete variable domain (other parts from reference TRBV7-9 and TRBJ2-1): DTGVSQNPRHKITKRGQNVTFRCDPISEHNRLYWYRQTLGQGPEFLTYFQNEAQLEKSRLLSDRFSAERPKGSFSTLEIQRTEQGDSAMYLCASTPPYNEQFFGPGTRLTVL.

The gene calls are TRBV6-1 and TRBJ2-3; possibly TRBD1 or TRBD2 for D (5 bases each). Trimming left V 7 bases short and J 2 bases short, with 22 bases between. The CDR3 sequence is 17 residues long. The germline V gene encodes CDR1 MNHNS and CDR2 SASEGT. CDR3 sequence reads: CASIKVGTLTHTDTQYF. The CDR3 coding sequence is TGTGCCAGCATCAAAGTGGGGACCCTCACCCACACAGATACGCAGTATTTT.

This clonotype was recorded at least ten times. The rearrangement links TRBV6-1 to TRBJ1-6; 7 bases match TRBD1. CDR3 length: 15 residues. V shed 6 bases, J shed 6 bases, and the junction held 8 bases outside the gene matches. Germline V gene data show CDR1 as MNHNS and CDR2 as SASEGT. CDR3 in DNA: TGTGCCAGCAGAGCCGGGACAGCACCTAATTCACCCCTCCACTTT. Amino acids: CASRAGTAPNSPLHF.

A few counts support this clonotype. The rearrangement links TRBV19 to TRBJ1-1; TRBD1 is a possible D gene (5 bases). The germline gives CDR1 LNHDA, CDR2 SQIVND (reference sequence). The V and J ends lost 3 bases and 0 bases respectively, with 11 bases between them. The CDR3 has 15 residues. Written as DNA, the CDR3 is TGTGCCAGTAGTATGGTTCGGGGGATGAACACTGAAGCTTTCTTT. This codes for CASSMVRGMNTEAFF.

This chain connects TRBV11-1 to TRBJ1-2, with D uncertain. The CDR3 spans 17 residues. The germline CDR1 and CDR2 sequences are SGHAT and FQDESV (reference sequence). V lost 1 base, J lost 0 bases, and 15 bases lay in between. Here the CDR3 DNA reads TGTGCCAGCAGCTTAGTGCAAGGACTAGTACCTAACTATGGCTACACCTTC. This codes for CASSLVQGLVPNYGYTF.

This clonotype appeared many times. The chain carries TRBV7-6 and TRBJ2-5; the match to TRBD1 covers 10 bases. From germline, CDR1 is SGHVS and CDR2 FNYEAQ. This CDR3 contains 16 residues. V shed 7 bases, J shed 5 bases, and the junction held 13 bases outside the gene matches. CDR3 loop: CASTADTGQGLETQYF. The CDR3, as DNA: TGTGCCAGCACCGCGGATACGGGACAGGGGTTGGAGACCCAGTACTTC.

The chain is built from TRBV7-8 and TRBJ2-1; 9 nucleotides agree with TRBD1. Germline V gene data show CDR1 as SGHVS and CDR2 as FQNEAQ. This CDR3 has 14 amino acids. The junction had 8 bases not matched to a gene; V was cut back by 5 bases and J by 9 bases. Here the CDR3 reads CASSTGTGISEQFF. CDR3 coding DNA: TGTGCCAGCAGCACCGGGACAGGGATCTCTGAGCAGTTCTTC.

V and J are TRBV3-1 and TRBJ2-7; D might be TRBD2 (6 bases). The J call may be faulty, since TRBJ2-5 better matches the DNA end. The CDR3 has 14 residues. Germline values: CDR1 LGHDT, CDR2 YNNKEL (reference sequence). This CDR3 is CASSQDPGTETQYF. CDR3 bases: TGTGCCAGCAGCCAAGATCCCGGGACTGAGACCCAGTACTTC.

The chain has TRBV20-1 and TRBJ2-5; D remains ambiguous. The CDR3 runs 10 residues. Germline CDR1 and CDR2: DFQATT and SNEGSKA (reference sequence). The ends were cut back, 5 bases at V and 3 bases at J, with 4 bases in the middle. CDR3 in DNA: TGCAGTGCTTTGAAAGAGACCCAGTACTTC. The encoded protein is CSALKETQYF.